What follows are 27 T cell receptor beta chains derived from one specimen sequenced in a study of cytomegalovirus exposure and HLA in healthy donors. Use of 60 Vbeta and 13 Jbeta primers characterized the PCR. Some clones are missing from TCRdb's copy, which holds only in-frame ones; the method was immunoSEQ multiplex PCR. Counted here are roughly 120,000 clones, around three quarters occurring once; the ten biggest clones make up 1.3%. The sample comprised PBMCs. The receptors stem from a woman in her thirties in good health and CMV-seronegative.

The J gene is TRBJ1-6, the V gene TRBV6-4; D possibly corresponds to TRBD1 (6 bases). Trimming removed 5 bases at V and 3 bases at J, with 11 bases between. Germline CDR1 MRHNA, CDR2 SNTAGT. This CDR3 is built from 15 residues. The CDR3 DNA reads TGTGCCAGCAGTAAATGGACAGACTATAATTCACCCCTCCACTTT. Translated, it gives CASSKWTDYNSPLHF.

The chain employs TRBV7-8 and TRBJ2-1, with D uncertain. The CDR3 runs to 11 residues. Trimming pared 5 bases from V and 9 bases from J, leaving 8 bases between. Germline CDR1 is SGHVS and CDR2 is FQNEAQ. CDR3 sequence (DNA): TGTGCCAGCAGCCACGAGGTTGAGCAGTTCTTC. Its protein is CASSHEVEQFF.

The gene calls are TRBV5-1 and TRBJ2-7; D gene unclear. The V and J ends lost 2 bases and 0 bases respectively, with 15 bases between them. This CDR3 comprises 16 residues. Germline-derived CDR1 and CDR2 are SGHRS and YFSETQ. The CDR3 protein is CASSFVEALSSYEQYF. The CDR3, as DNA: TGCGCCAGCAGCTTTGTCGAAGCCTTAAGCTCCTACGAGCAGTACTTC.

As DNA, the CDR3 is TGCGCCAGCAGCTGGGGACTAGCTTTATACGAGCAGTACTTC. Its protein is CASSWGLALYEQYF. The rearrangement joins TRBV5-1 to TRBJ2-7; the match to TRBD2 covers 9 bases. In germline, CDR1 is SGHRS, CDR2 YFSETQ. V lost 3 bases to trimming and J lost 4 bases; unmatched junction nucleotides: 5. The CDR3 has 14 residues. Together with reference TRBV5-1 and TRBJ2-7, the CDR3 gives the full variable domain: KAGVTQTPRYLIKTRGQQVTLSCSPISGHRSVSWYQQTPGQGLQFLFEYFSETQRNKGNFPGRFSGRQFSNSRSEMNVSTLELGDSALYLCASSWGLALYEQYFGPGTRLTVT.

This chain connects TRBV4-1 to TRBJ2-1; 7 nucleotides align to TRBD2. Trimming removed 3 bases from V and 4 bases from J; junction bases left unmatched: 18. This CDR3 contains 19 residues. In germline, CDR1 is MGHRA, CDR2 YSYEKL. CDR3 in DNA: TGCGCCAGCAGCCATCGAACTGGGGAGGGAGGGGTAAGGTACAATGAGCAGTTCTTC. As protein: CASSHRTGEGGVRYNEQFF.

The chain couples TRBV13 to TRBJ2-1, with 12 bases aligning to TRBD2. V was pared by 5 bases and J by 3 bases, with 14 bases of the junction left unmatched. The CDR3 extends over 19 amino acids. The germline V gene encodes CDR1 PRHDT and CDR2 FYEKMQ (reference sequence). CDR3 protein: CASSPRTSGDPGIYNEQFF. CDR3 bases: TGTGCCAGCAGCCCACGGACTAGCGGGGACCCTGGAATCTACAATGAGCAGTTCTTC.

The chain combines TRBV4-1 with TRBJ2-5; 14 bases line up with TRBD2. V dropped 4 bases and J dropped 6; count of bases not matched to a gene: 10. CDR3 length: 17 amino acids. Per the germline V gene, CDR1 is MGHRA and CDR2 is YSYEKL. Here the CDR3 reads CASSLDPGTSGGKTQYF. In DNA, the CDR3 is TGCGCCAGCAGCCTAGATCCCGGGACTAGCGGGGGTAAGACCCAGTACTTC.

This chain connects TRBV9 to TRBJ2-3, with D perhaps TRBD1 (6 bases). This CDR3 comprises 13 residues. CDR1 is SGDLS, CDR2 YYNGEE, per germline. V gave up 6 bases and J gave up 1 base, with 9 bases separating them. The CDR3 nucleotides read TGTGCCAGCACAGAGGGGGGCACAGATACGCAGTATTTT. It yields the protein CASTEGGTDTQYF.

This clone was counted a single time. The chain uses TRBV28 and TRBJ1-1, with TRBD1 as a possible D gene (6 bases). Germline values: CDR1 MDHEN, CDR2 SYDVKM. The CDR3 is 14 amino acids. V was shortened by 9 bases and J by 8 bases, with 22 bases between the two germline ends. CDR3 region: CASLLSGSDREAFF. The CDR3 coding sequence is TGTGCCAGTCTACTGTCTGGCTCTGACAGGGAAGCTTTCTTT. The full variable domain, rest sourced from reference TRBV28 and TRBJ1-1, is DVKVTQSSRYLVKRTGEKVFLECVQDMDHENMFWYRQDPGLGLRLIYFSYDVKMKEKGDIPEGYSVSREKKERFSLILESASTNQTSMYLCASLLSGSDREAFFGQGTRLTVV.

The chain combines TRBV7-9 with TRBJ1-6, with TRBD1 identical over 9 bases. Germline CDR1 SEHNR, CDR2 FQNEAQ (reference sequence). V gave up 1 base and J gave up 8 bases; unmatched junction bases: 6. This CDR3 region has 16 residues. The CDR3 DNA is TGTGCCAGCAGCTTAGAGGCCGGGACAGGGCATTCACCCCTCCACTTT. Translated, it gives CASSLEAGTGHSPLHF.

This rearrangement joins TRBV30 to TRBJ2-5, with TRBD2 matching over 8 bases. The CDR3 is made up of 15 amino acids. Germline trimming cut 0 bases from V and 5 bases from J; bases unmatched to any gene: 8. Germline lookup yields CDR1 GTSNPN and CDR2 SVGIG (reference sequence). The CDR3: CAWSVSGGRYETQYF. CDR3 in DNA: TGTGCCTGGAGTGTGAGCGGGGGTCGATATGAGACCCAGTACTTC.

V gene TRBV19 combines with J gene TRBJ1-1, with D possibly matching TRBD1 (5 bases). This CDR3 region has 14 residues. The V end lost 3 bases, the J end lost 4 bases, and 12 bases lay between the germline ends. Germline V CDR1 and CDR2: LNHDA, SQIVND (reference sequence). The CDR3 DNA is TGTGCCAGTAGTATCAACGGGGGACCCACTGAAGCTTTCTTT. Translated: CASSINGGPTEAFF.

The chain is built from TRBV30 and TRBJ1-1; D remains ambiguous. The CDR3 has 14 amino acids. The germline CDR1 and CDR2 sequences are GTSNPN and SVGIG (reference sequence). V was clipped by 5 bases and J by 0 bases, with 13 bases between them. CDR3 residues: CAWAGENMNTEAFF. CDR3 nucleotide sequence: TGTGCCTGGGCGGGAGAGAACATGAACACTGAAGCTTTCTTT.

The chain joins TRBV5-1 to TRBJ2-5; D might be TRBD2 (5 bases). V was pared by 3 bases and J by 7 bases, with 22 bases between. CDR3 size: 16 residues. The germline gives CDR1 SGHRS, CDR2 YFSETQ. CDR3: CASSWVRDPRSGTQYF. The DNA for the CDR3 is TGCGCCAGCAGCTGGGTCCGGGATCCCCGTTCCGGGACCCAGTACTTC.

The rearrangement links TRBV5-6 to TRBJ2-1; TRBD2 agrees at 11 bases. The germline CDR1 and CDR2 sequences are SGHDT and YYEEEE. J gave up 6 bases and V 2 bases, and 1 base lay outside the gene matches. The CDR3 sequence is 14 residues long. The CDR3 region has the DNA TGTGCCAGCAGCTTAGGGACTAGCGGCAATGAGCAGTTCTTC. Translating gives CASSLGTSGNEQFF.

J is TRBJ1-5 and V is TRBV5-1; 7 bases agree with TRBD1. This CDR3 has 14 amino acids. The V gene's germline CDR1 is SGHRS and CDR2 YFSETQ. Trimming at V came to 3 bases and at J to 3 bases, leaving 3 bases not matched to a gene. The CDR3 sequence: CASSSGQVNQPQHF. The CDR3 nucleotides read TGCGCCAGCAGCTCCGGACAGGTCAATCAGCCCCAGCATTTT.

This sequence joins TRBV29-1 and TRBJ2-1; TRBD2 aligns across 10 bases. CDR3 length: 14 amino acids. The germline V gene has CDR1 SQVTM and CDR2 ANQGSEA. Germline trimming cut 3 bases from V and 10 bases from J; bases unmatched to any gene: 9. The CDR3 sequence is CSVEGTSGKDEQFF. The CDR3 DNA reads TGCAGCGTTGAGGGAACTAGCGGGAAGGACGAGCAGTTCTTC.

The sample holds a few counts of this clone. V gene TRBV27 combines with J gene TRBJ1-1; 7 nucleotides line up with TRBD1. The CDR3 loop spans 14 amino acids. V lost 3 bases, J lost 1 base, and 2 bases stayed unmatched. Germline lookup yields CDR1 MNHEY and CDR2 SMNVEV (reference sequence). CDR3 protein: CASSLTGKNTEAFF. Written as DNA, the CDR3 is TGTGCCAGCAGTTTGACAGGGAAGAACACTGAAGCTTTCTTT.

The J gene is TRBJ1-4, the V gene TRBV7-9, with TRBD1 as a possible D gene (6 bases). The CDR3 is 15 residues long. CDR1 is SEHNR, CDR2 FQNEAQ, per germline (reference sequence). V was shortened by 5 bases and J by 7 bases, with 17 bases between the two germline ends. The CDR3 DNA reads TGTGCCAGCAGCCCAAGGGGGGGTAGAGGTGAAAAACTGTTTTTT. Translating gives CASSPRGGRGEKLFF.

The V call is TRBV12-5, the J call TRBJ1-1, with no clear D. This CDR3 has 13 amino acids. The germline V gene encodes CDR1 LGHNT and CDR2 FRNRAP. Trimming left V 1 base short and J 0 bases short, with 3 bases between. The CDR3 DNA reads TGTGCTAGTGGTTTGGGGCTGAACACTGAAGCTTTCTTT. It codes for CASGLGLNTEAFF. The whole variable domain, remainder taken from reference TRBV12-5 and TRBJ1-1, is DARVTQTPRHKVTEMGQEVTMRCQPILGHNTVFWYRQTMMQGLELLAYFRNRAPLDDSGMPKDRFSAEMPDATLATLKIQPSEPRDSAVYFCASGLGLNTEAFFGQGTRLTVV.

The chain is built from TRBV10-3 and TRBJ1-1; the D gene is possibly TRBD1 (6 bases). The CDR3 consists of 13 residues. Per the germline V gene, CDR1 is ENHRY and CDR2 is SYGVKD. Trimming cost V 0 bases and J 7 bases, with 9 bases left between them. In DNA, the CDR3 is TGTGCCATCAGTGAGTCCACGGACAGTGAAGCTTTCTTT. It translates to CAISESTDSEAFF.

There are a few counts of this clone. The chain carries TRBV2 and TRBJ1-1; perhaps TRBD1 as D (6 bases). V shed 11 bases and J shed 0 bases, with 13 bases lying between them. CDR3 length: 13 amino acids. Germline CDR1 and CDR2: SNHLY and FYNNEI. In DNA, the CDR3 is TGTGCCTCAGGTGGACAGATGAACACTGAAGCTTTCTTT. Amino acids: CASGGQMNTEAFF.

This sequence joins TRBV29-1 and TRBJ2-7; D uncertain. The V end lost 0 bases, the J end lost 3 bases, and 6 bases lay between the germline ends. Germline CDR1 reads SQVTM; CDR2 reads ANQGSEA. The CDR3 is 12 residues long. In DNA form, the CDR3 reads TGCAGCGTTGAAGAGGGCCTCTACGAGCAGTACTTC. This translates into CSVEEGLYEQYF.

This clone was counted a few times. V gene TRBV4-3 combines with J gene TRBJ2-1; 8 bases are a match to TRBD2. In germline, CDR1 is LGHNA, CDR2 YSLEER. Unmatched junction bases numbered 6, after V lost 2 bases and J lost 6 bases. The CDR3 length is 15 residues. CDR3 residues: CASSQRTSWGNEQFF. In DNA, the CDR3 is TGCGCCAGCAGCCAAAGGACTAGCTGGGGCAATGAGCAGTTCTTC.

The chain has TRBV10-2 and TRBJ2-7; 7 bases fit TRBD2. The germline V gene has CDR1 WSHSY and CDR2 SAAADI. The CDR3 spans 13 residues. Trimming removed 4 bases from V and 3 bases from J; junction bases left unmatched: 3. The CDR3 DNA follows: TGCGCCAGCAGTGGATGGACTAGCTACGAGCAGTACTTC. It encodes CASSGWTSYEQYF.

The chain uses TRBV19 and TRBJ2-7; D unresolved. Germline assignment: CDR1 LNHDA and CDR2 SQIVND (reference sequence). The V and J ends lost 6 bases and 4 bases respectively, with 13 bases between them. The CDR3 consists of 13 residues. The CDR3 region has the DNA TGTGCCAGTAGAGCGACCCATCGGTACGAGCAGTACTTC. Translating gives CASRATHRYEQYF. The full variable domain, its missing parts supplied by reference TRBV19 and TRBJ2-7, is DGGITQSPKYLFRKEGQNVTLSCEQNLNHDAMYWYRQDPGQGLRLIYYSQIVNDFQKGDIAEGYSVSREKKESFPLTVTSAQKNPTAFYLCASRATHRYEQYFGPGTRLTVT.

The chain employs TRBV28 and TRBJ2-1; the D gene is possibly TRBD1 (6 bases). The CDR3 sequence is 14 residues long. The V end was cut by 5 bases, the J end by 13 bases, with 21 bases between. The germline V gene has CDR1 MDHEN and CDR2 SYDVKM. CDR3 loop: CASSPWDTTFGQFF. The CDR3 DNA is TGTGCCAGCAGTCCCTGGGACACCACCTTTGGTCAGTTCTTC.